These T cell receptor beta chains were read from a single sample in a study of identical twins. A single record per CDR3 protein comes from TCRdb applying MiXCR to the 5' RACE reads. This sample has about 200,000 distinct CDR3 sequences; less than 8% occur once, and the top ten carry less than 2%. The data were also submitted as part of a second study, on yellow fever vaccine responses in identical twins.

What was sequenced was memory (CD45RO+) T cells sorted from blood. Receptor source: a woman aged 18-29 years in good health. Both conserved end residues are part of each CDR3. Fields, in order: V gene, J gene, D gene, clone size, CDR3 DNA, CDR3 protein. The D gene is left open where the match is weak. Clone size is shown for a subset of rows, as once, few, many or a class of expanded clone.

v_call: TRBV7-9; j_call: TRBJ1-6; d_call: TRBD1; clone_size: many; cdr3_nt: TGTGCCAGCTCAACAGGGGTTGATTCACCCCTCCACTTT; cdr3_aa: CASSTGVDSPLHF
v_call: TRBV12-3/TRBV12-4; j_call: TRBJ2-5; d_call: TRBD2; clone_size: -; cdr3_nt: TGTGCCAGCAGTTTAGGTAGCGGGGGGGCCTGGGAGACCCAGTACTTC; cdr3_aa: CASSLGSGGAWETQYF
v_call: TRBV7-2; j_call: TRBJ1-6; d_call: -; clone_size: -; cdr3_nt: TGTGCCAGCAGCTTAGTGGGAGGGTCTGGGTCACCCCTCCACTTT; cdr3_aa: CASSLVGGSGSPLHF
v_call: TRBV10-3; j_call: TRBJ2-7; d_call: -; clone_size: -; cdr3_nt: TGTGCCATCAGTGAGGTCAATCTGGGAACCTACGAGCAGTACTTC; cdr3_aa: CAISEVNLGTYEQYF
v_call: TRBV5-4; j_call: TRBJ2-7; d_call: -; clone_size: few; cdr3_nt: TGTGCCAGCAGCTTGTACAGCCTAAATCACGAGCAGTACTTC; cdr3_aa: CASSLYSLNHEQYF
v_call: TRBV20-1; j_call: TRBJ2-3; d_call: TRBD2; clone_size: -; cdr3_nt: TGCAGTGCTGGCCCACTAGCGGGGGGCCGAGGGGATACGCAGTATTTT; cdr3_aa: CSAGPLAGGRGDTQYF
v_call: TRBV4-1; j_call: TRBJ2-5; d_call: -; clone_size: few; cdr3_nt: TGCGCCAGCAGCCAACCGCAAGAGACCCAGTACTTC; cdr3_aa: CASSQPQETQYF
v_call: TRBV11-2; j_call: TRBJ2-5; d_call: TRBD2; clone_size: -; cdr3_nt: TGTGCCAGCAGCTCCTCGGGGGGGTCTCGAGAGACCCAGTACTTC; cdr3_aa: CASSSSGGSRETQYF
v_call: TRBV7-2; j_call: TRBJ2-7; d_call: -; clone_size: -; cdr3_nt: TGTGCCAGCAGCAAAGAGGGGGGCAGTTTCTCCGAGCAGTACTTC; cdr3_aa: CASSKEGGSFSEQYF
v_call: TRBV6-2/TRBV6-3; j_call: TRBJ2-3; d_call: -; clone_size: -; cdr3_nt: TGTGCCAGCAGTTACTCGAAACAGAGCACAGATACGCAGTATTTT; cdr3_aa: CASSYSKQSTDTQYF
v_call: TRBV7-6; j_call: TRBJ2-5; d_call: TRBD2; clone_size: few; cdr3_nt: TGTGCCAGCAGCTTAGTTAGCGGGGGGTTCCAAGAGACCCAGTACTTC; cdr3_aa: CASSLVSGGFQETQYF
v_call: TRBV29-1; j_call: TRBJ2-7; d_call: -; clone_size: many; cdr3_nt: TGCAGCGTTGAAGATTTCGACGAGCAGTACTTC; cdr3_aa: CSVEDFDEQYF
v_call: TRBV3-1; j_call: TRBJ2-7; d_call: -; clone_size: many; cdr3_nt: TGTGCCAGCAGCCCAACCACGCCCTACGAGCAGTACTTC; cdr3_aa: CASSPTTPYEQYF
v_call: TRBV27; j_call: TRBJ2-4; d_call: -; clone_size: many; cdr3_nt: TGTGCCAGCAGTTCGCCAGGGGGGGGAGAGAGAAACATTCAGTACTTC; cdr3_aa: CASSSPGGGERNIQYF
v_call: TRBV5-1; j_call: TRBJ1-2; d_call: -; clone_size: few; cdr3_nt: TGCGCCAGCAGCTTAGACGGGGGCCTGGATGGCTACACCTTC; cdr3_aa: CASSLDGGLDGYTF
v_call: TRBV5-1; j_call: TRBJ2-1; d_call: -; clone_size: many; cdr3_nt: TGCGCCAGCAGTCACTCGGGGGCGGTCGAGAATGAGCAGTTCTTC; cdr3_aa: CASSHSGAVENEQFF
v_call: TRBV6-5; j_call: TRBJ2-2; d_call: TRBD1; clone_size: many; cdr3_nt: TGTGCCAGCAGTTACCAGACAGGGACCGGGGAGCTGTTTTTT; cdr3_aa: CASSYQTGTGELFF
v_call: TRBV9; j_call: TRBJ2-1; d_call: TRBD2; clone_size: -; cdr3_nt: TGTGCCAGCAGCGTAGCGGGACTAGCGGTTAGAGAAGACAATGAGCAGTTCTTC; cdr3_aa: CASSVAGLAVREDNEQFF
v_call: TRBV16; j_call: TRBJ2-1; d_call: -; clone_size: few; cdr3_nt: TGTGCCAGCAGCCAGCGTACGCGCCATGAATACAATGAGCAGTTCTTC; cdr3_aa: CASSQRTRHEYNEQFF
v_call: TRBV5-1; j_call: TRBJ1-5; d_call: TRBD1; clone_size: many; cdr3_nt: TGCGCCAGCAGCTTGTTTGGGACAGGGGACAATCAGCCCCAGCATTTT; cdr3_aa: CASSLFGTGDNQPQHF
v_call: TRBV4-3; j_call: TRBJ2-3; d_call: -; clone_size: -; cdr3_nt: TGCGCCAGCAGCCAAGGTGTCCTAGCACCCACAGATACGCAGTATTTT; cdr3_aa: CASSQGVLAPTDTQYF
v_call: TRBV12-3/TRBV12-4; j_call: TRBJ2-7; d_call: -; clone_size: many; cdr3_nt: TGTGCCAGCAGTTTAGTTTGGACGCACGAGCAGTACTTC; cdr3_aa: CASSLVWTHEQYF
v_call: TRBV21-1; j_call: TRBJ1-5; d_call: -; clone_size: -; cdr3_nt: TGTGCCAGCAGCAAAGACGGGGTCCAAGAGCAGCCCCAGCATTTT; cdr3_aa: CASSKDGVQEQPQHF
v_call: TRBV4-3; j_call: TRBJ2-1; d_call: TRBD2; clone_size: many; cdr3_nt: TGCGCCAGCAGCCAAGAGGTAGTCGGACTAGCGGGAGACGCGAATGAGCAGTTCTTC; cdr3_aa: CASSQEVVGLAGDANEQFF
v_call: TRBV25-1; j_call: TRBJ1-4; d_call: TRBD1; clone_size: -; cdr3_nt: TGTGCCAGCAGTGAATGGCGATTCCGGGACAGTAATGAAAAACTGTTTTTT; cdr3_aa: CASSEWRFRDSNEKLFF
v_call: TRBV5-1; j_call: TRBJ1-1; d_call: -; clone_size: many; cdr3_nt: TGCGCCAGCAGCCCCGGGACGGGCACTGAAGCTTTCTTT; cdr3_aa: CASSPGTGTEAFF
v_call: TRBV11-1; j_call: TRBJ2-1; d_call: TRBD2; clone_size: few; cdr3_nt: TGTGCCAGCAGCTTAGAGCCGGGACTAGCGGGGACCTACAATGAGCAGTTCTTC; cdr3_aa: CASSLEPGLAGTYNEQFF
v_call: TRBV3-1; j_call: TRBJ2-5; d_call: TRBD1; clone_size: once; cdr3_nt: TGTGCCAGCAGCCTACAGGGGGCGCGGGAGACCCAGTACTTC; cdr3_aa: CASSLQGARETQYF
v_call: TRBV4-3; j_call: TRBJ2-1; d_call: TRBD1; clone_size: many; cdr3_nt: TGCGCCAGCAGCCAAGCTTGGGGACAGGGGTACGGGGGTGAGCAGTTCTTC; cdr3_aa: CASSQAWGQGYGGEQFF
v_call: TRBV5-1; j_call: TRBJ1-2; d_call: -; clone_size: many; cdr3_nt: TGCGCCAGCAGCCGCGACGAGATTAACTATGGCTACACCTTC; cdr3_aa: CASSRDEINYGYTF
v_call: TRBV5-5; j_call: TRBJ2-5; d_call: -; clone_size: -; cdr3_nt: TGTGCCAGCAGCCCTCGGACTAACCAAGAGACCCAGTACTTC; cdr3_aa: CASSPRTNQETQYF
v_call: TRBV10-3; j_call: TRBJ2-7; d_call: -; clone_size: -; cdr3_nt: TGTGCCATCGGGTCATGGAAGAGGTACGAGCAGTACTTC; cdr3_aa: CAIGSWKRYEQYF
v_call: TRBV28; j_call: TRBJ1-5; d_call: -; clone_size: few; cdr3_nt: TGTGCCAGCAGTTTTTCTCAGGGAAATAGCAATCAGCCCCAGCATTTT; cdr3_aa: CASSFSQGNSNQPQHF